The clone carrying this TCR beta chain was detected a few times. What it binds is not known. The data were taken from a study of cytomegalovirus exposure and HLA in healthy donors. Study-level findings and limits: In a later analysis, a genetic analysis reported fewer productive-TCR N-insertions in an Asian-associated ancestry cluster than the cohort average.

The CDR3 has 12 amino acids. The V gene's germline CDR1 is SQVTM and CDR2 ANQGSEA. After removal of 6 bases from V and 7 bases from J, the junction contained 4 bases not matched to a gene. With 60 Vbeta and 13 Jbeta primers, the PCR was carried out. The method was immunoSEQ multiplex PCR; TCRdb's version includes in-frame clones alone and lacks a portion of them. The table has 150,000 to 180,000 clones, about 84% seen once. The sequence was collected from a middle-aged woman in good health and CMV-seropositive. The material sequenced was PBMCs. The V gene is TRBV29-1, the J gene TRBJ2-2, with TRBD2 identical over 8 bases. The CDR3 region has the DNA TGCAGCGTGACTAGCGTTGGCGGGGAGCTGTTTTTT. Amino acids: CSVTSVGGELFF.